This T cell receptor beta chain is drawn from a study of cytomegalovirus exposure and HLA in healthy donors. The PCR employed 60 Vbeta primers together with 13 Jbeta primers. Using immunoSEQ multiplex PCR, the repertoire was profiled, and TCRdb retains in-frame clones only, with some absent. The table has around 210,000 clones, 60% to 80% seen once. The table lists this clone with a few counts. The sequence was collected from a woman aged 25 to 45 in good health and CMV-seronegative. The specimen was PBMCs.

CDR3 residues: CASSIHRQGRYGYTF. In DNA form, the CDR3 reads TGTGCCAGTAGTATTCATCGGCAGGGGAGATATGGCTACACCTTC. The chain carries TRBV19 and TRBJ1-2; a possible D gene is TRBD1 (6 bases). V was trimmed by 3 bases and J by 5 bases, leaving 16 bases between them. Germline V gives CDR1 LNHDA, CDR2 SQIVND (reference sequence). CDR3 length equals 15 residues. The full variable domain, with the rest looked up from reference TRBV19 and TRBJ1-2, is DGGITQSPKYLFRKEGQNVTLSCEQNLNHDAMYWYRQDPGQGLRLIYYSQIVNDFQKGDIAEGYSVSREKKESFPLTVTSAQKNPTAFYLCASSIHRQGRYGYTFGSGTRLTVV.